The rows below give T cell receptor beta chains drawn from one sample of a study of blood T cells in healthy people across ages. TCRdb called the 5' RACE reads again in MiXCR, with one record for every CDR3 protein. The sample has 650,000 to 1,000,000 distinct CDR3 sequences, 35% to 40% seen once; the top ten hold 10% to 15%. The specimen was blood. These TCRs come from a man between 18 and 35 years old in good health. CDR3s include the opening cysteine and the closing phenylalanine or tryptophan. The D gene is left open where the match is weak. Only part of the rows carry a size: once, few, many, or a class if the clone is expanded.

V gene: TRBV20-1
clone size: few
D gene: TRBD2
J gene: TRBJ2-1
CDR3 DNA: TGCAGTGCTAGAGAAGCAGCGGGGGATAGCTCCTACAATGAGCAGTTCTTC
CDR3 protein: CSAREAAGDSSYNEQFF

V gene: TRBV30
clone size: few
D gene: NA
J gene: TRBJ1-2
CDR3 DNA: TGTGCCTGGAGTCGCTGGGGACAACTGGCGGGCTACACCTTC
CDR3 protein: CAWSRWGQLAGYTF

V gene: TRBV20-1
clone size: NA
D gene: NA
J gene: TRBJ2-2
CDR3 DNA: TGCAGTGCGCGTACAGGGATAGGCACCGGGGAGCTGTTTTTT
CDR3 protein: CSARTGIGTGELFF

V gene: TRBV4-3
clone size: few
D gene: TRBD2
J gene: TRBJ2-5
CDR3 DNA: TGCGCCAGCACTCTCGGGCTTGGCCTAGCGGGGGGGCTAGAGACCCAGTACTTC
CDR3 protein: CASTLGLGLAGGLETQYF

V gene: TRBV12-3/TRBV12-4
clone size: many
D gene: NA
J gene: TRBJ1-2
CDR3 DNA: TGTGCCAGCAGTTGGGGGACATCTTATGGCTACACCTTC
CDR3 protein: CASSWGTSYGYTF

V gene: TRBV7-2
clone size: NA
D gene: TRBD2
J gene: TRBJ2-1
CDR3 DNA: TGTGCCAGCAACCTAGCGGGGGTAAACAATGAGCAGTTCTTC
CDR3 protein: CASNLAGVNNEQFF

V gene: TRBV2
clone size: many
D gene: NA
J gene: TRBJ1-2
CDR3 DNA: TGTGCCAGCAGTGAAGGACCCCTAGCATATGGCTACACCTTC
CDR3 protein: CASSEGPLAYGYTF

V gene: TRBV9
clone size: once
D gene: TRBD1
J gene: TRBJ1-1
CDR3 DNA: TGTGCCAGCGGCGGAGGAACAGGGGCGAACACTGAAGCTTTCTTT
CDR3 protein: CASGGGTGANTEAFF

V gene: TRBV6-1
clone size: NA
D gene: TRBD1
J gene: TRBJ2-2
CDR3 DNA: TGTGCCAGCAGTCCGGACAGGGGAAACACCGGGGAGCTGTTTTTT
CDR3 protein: CASSPDRGNTGELFF

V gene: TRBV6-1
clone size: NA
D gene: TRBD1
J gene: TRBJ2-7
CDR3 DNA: TGTGCCAGCAAAAACAGGGGTGAGAGTACCTGCGAGCAGTACTTC
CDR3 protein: CASKNRGESTCEQYF

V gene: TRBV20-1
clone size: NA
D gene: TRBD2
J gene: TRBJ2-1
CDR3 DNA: TGCAGTGCTAGGGTAGCGGGACCCGATGAGCAGTTCTTC
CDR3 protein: CSARVAGPDEQFF

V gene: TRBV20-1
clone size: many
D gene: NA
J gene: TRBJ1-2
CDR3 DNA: TGCAGTGCTATTGCGGGGGACTATGGCTACACCTTC
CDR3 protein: CSAIAGDYGYTF

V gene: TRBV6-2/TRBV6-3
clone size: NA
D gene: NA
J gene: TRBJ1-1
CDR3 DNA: TGTGCCAGCAGTGACGGTGGCAGGGCTGAAGCTTTCTTT
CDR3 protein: CASSDGGRAEAFF

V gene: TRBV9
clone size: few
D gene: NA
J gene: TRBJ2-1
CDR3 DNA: TGTGCCAGCAGCGTCACGGATGAGCAGTTCTTC
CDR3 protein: CASSVTDEQFF

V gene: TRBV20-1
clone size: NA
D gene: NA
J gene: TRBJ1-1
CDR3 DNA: TGCAGTGCTAGAGATGACCAGTCTGAAGCTTTCTTT
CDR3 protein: CSARDDQSEAFF

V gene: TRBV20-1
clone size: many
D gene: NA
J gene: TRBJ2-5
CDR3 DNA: TGCAGTGCTAGAAAGCGGACCCAAGAGACCCAGTACTTC
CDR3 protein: CSARKRTQETQYF

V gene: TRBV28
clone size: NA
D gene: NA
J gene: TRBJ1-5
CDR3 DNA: TGTGCCAGCAGCCTATCCAGGGGATTGGGTCAGCCCCAGCATTTT
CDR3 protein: CASSLSRGLGQPQHF

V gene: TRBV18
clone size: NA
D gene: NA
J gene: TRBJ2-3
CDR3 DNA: TGTGCCAGCTCACCACCGTTGGGAGATACGCAGTATTTT
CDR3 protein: CASSPPLGDTQYF

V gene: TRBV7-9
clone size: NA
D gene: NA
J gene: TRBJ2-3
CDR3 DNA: TGTGCCAGCGGGGGCCCCCCCGATACGCAGTATTTT
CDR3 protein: CASGGPPDTQYF

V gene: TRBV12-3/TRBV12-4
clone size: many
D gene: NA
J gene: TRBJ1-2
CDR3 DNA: TGTGCCAGCAGCAAGGACGGCGGCTATGGCTACACCTTC
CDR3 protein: CASSKDGGYGYTF

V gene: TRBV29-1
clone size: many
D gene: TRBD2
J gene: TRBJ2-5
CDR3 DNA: TGCAGCGTTCGGCGCGGGGGGCAAGAGACCCAGTACTTC
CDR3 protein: CSVRRGGQETQYF

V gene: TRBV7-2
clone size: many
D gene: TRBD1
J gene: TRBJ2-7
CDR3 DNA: TGTGCCAGCAGCTTAGCGGGGGACAGGCTTTCCTACGAGCAGTACTTC
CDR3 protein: CASSLAGDRLSYEQYF

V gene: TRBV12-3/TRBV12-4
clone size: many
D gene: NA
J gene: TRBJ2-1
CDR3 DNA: TGTGCCAGCAGTCGGCAGGGAAACTCCAATGAGCAGTTCTTC
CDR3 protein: CASSRQGNSNEQFF

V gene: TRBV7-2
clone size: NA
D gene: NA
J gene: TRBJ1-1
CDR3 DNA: TGTGCCAGCAGCATACAGGGACGGACTGAAGCTTTCTTT
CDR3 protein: CASSIQGRTEAFF

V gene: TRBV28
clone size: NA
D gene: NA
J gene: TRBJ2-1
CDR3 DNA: TGTGCCAGCAGCCCTCTGGGGGATTCCTACAATGAGCAGTTCTTC
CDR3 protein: CASSPLGDSYNEQFF

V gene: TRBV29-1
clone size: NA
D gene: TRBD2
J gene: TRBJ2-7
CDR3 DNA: TGCAGTGTACTAGCGGACTCCTACGAGCAGTACTTC
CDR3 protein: CSVLADSYEQYF

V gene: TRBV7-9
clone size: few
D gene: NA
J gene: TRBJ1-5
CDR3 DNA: TGTGCCAGCAGCTCGCATCCGACGTATAGCAATCAGCCCCAGCATTTT
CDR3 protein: CASSSHPTYSNQPQHF

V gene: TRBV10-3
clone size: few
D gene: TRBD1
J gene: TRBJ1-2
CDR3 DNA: TGTGCCATCACGGGGACAGGGAACTATGGCTACACCTTC
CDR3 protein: CAITGTGNYGYTF

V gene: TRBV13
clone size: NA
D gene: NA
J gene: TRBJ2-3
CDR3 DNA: TGTGCCAGCAGCTTCGACCCTGGTGATACGCAGTATTTT
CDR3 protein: CASSFDPGDTQYF

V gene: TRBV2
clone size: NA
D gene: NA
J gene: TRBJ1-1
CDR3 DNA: TGTGCCAGCAGCCGCAGGGCCCCGGGCACTGAAGCTTTCTTT
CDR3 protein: CASSRRAPGTEAFF

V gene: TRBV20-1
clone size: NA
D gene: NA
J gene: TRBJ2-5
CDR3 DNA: TGCAGTGCTAGAGGCCTCCTCCGGGGTGACCAAGAGACCCAGTACTTC
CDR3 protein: CSARGLLRGDQETQYF

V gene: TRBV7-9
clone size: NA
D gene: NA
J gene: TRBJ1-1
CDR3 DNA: TGTGCCAGCAGGGACCTCTTAGGGGGGGCTGAAGCTTTCTTT
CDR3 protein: CASRDLLGGAEAFF

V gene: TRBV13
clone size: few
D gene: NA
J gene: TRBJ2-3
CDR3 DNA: TGTGCCAGCAGCTCTCGGCGGGATACGCAGTATTTT
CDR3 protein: CASSSRRDTQYF

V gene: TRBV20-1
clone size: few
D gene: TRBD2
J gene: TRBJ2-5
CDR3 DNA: TGCAGTGCTAGCGAACCAACTAGCGGCCAAGAGACCCAGTACTTC
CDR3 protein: CSASEPTSGQETQYF

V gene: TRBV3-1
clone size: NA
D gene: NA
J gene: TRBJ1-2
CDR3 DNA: TGTGCCAGCAGCCAGCGGGATTCTAACTATGGCTACACCTTC
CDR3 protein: CASSQRDSNYGYTF

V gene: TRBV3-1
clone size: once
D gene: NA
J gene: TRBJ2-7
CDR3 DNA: TGTGCCAGCAGCCAAGGTTACACCTACTACGAGCAGTACTTC
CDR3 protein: CASSQGYTYYEQYF

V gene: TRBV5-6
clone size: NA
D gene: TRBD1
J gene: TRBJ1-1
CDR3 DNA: TGTGCCAGCAGCTTGGCTTTAACAGGGGGCATGTCGGACACTGAAGCTTTCTTT
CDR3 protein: CASSLALTGGMSDTEAFF

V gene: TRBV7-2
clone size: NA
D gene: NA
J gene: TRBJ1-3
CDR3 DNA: TGTGCCAGCAGCCCTTCCGGGACAACGACCTCTGGAAACACCATATATTTT
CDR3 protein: CASSPSGTTTSGNTIYF

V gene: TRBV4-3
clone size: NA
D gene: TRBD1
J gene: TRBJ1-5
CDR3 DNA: TGCGCCAGCAGCCGCACACAGGGGGTAGCTGGTCAGCCCCAGCATTTT
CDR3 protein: CASSRTQGVAGQPQHF

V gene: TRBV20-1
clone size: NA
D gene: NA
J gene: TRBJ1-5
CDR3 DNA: TGCAGTGCTAGACTGACAGAGGGCAGCAATCAGCCCCAGCATTTT
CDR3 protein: CSARLTEGSNQPQHF

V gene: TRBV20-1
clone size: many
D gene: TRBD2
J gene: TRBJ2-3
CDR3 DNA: TGCAGTGCTAGAGATGGCAAGCGGGGTGCAGATACGCAGTATTTT
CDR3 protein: CSARDGKRGADTQYF